This TCR beta chain was recorded in a study of Ad26.COV2.S vaccination and SARS-CoV-2 variants. Whole-study context: COV1001, an Ad26.COV2.S trial, supplied this vaccine-arm donor.

The data were produced by immunoSEQ multiplex PCR, yet TCRdb's version contains in-frame clones alone and is incomplete. There are around 500,000 clones in the sample; about 88% occur only once, and 1.5% to 2% lies in the top ten. To note about this clone: Its antigen is unidentified.

V lost 2 bases and J lost 5, with 7 bases in between. Germline-derived CDR1 and CDR2 are LNHDA and SQIVND (reference sequence). The length of the CDR3 is 13 residues. The treatment was: around 19 received Ad26.COV2.S at low or high dose, single or two shots; about 5 received placebo; per-sample allocation not given. Day 63 after the first injection of vaccine or placebo was the sampling time. Whoever gave the sample was an adult aged 18-55 years in Boston. Study results and limitations: The breadth of spike-specific CD8+ and CD4+ T cell responses after vaccination was reportedly substantial.

The V call is TRBV19, the J call TRBJ1-5; D not certain. This receptor was taken from a person between 18 and 65 years old who received the Ad26.COV2.S COVID-19 vaccine or a placebo. Sequencing was performed on peripheral blood, taken in a trial of Ad26.COV2.S vaccine versus placebo. The CDR3: CASSISRYQPQHF. CDR3 sequence (DNA): TGTGCCAGTAGTATAAGTCGGTATCAGCCCCAGCATTTT.